This note documents a single T cell receptor (beta chain) sequence. This clone appeared a few times. What this receptor recognizes is not known. Per-base qualities were not stored, and no clone one base away is much larger. These data belong to a study of beta chain features in type 1 diabetes (dated by TCRdb to about 2018). With regard to the full study: No differences in mean age, gender distribution, total cell number or subset yield were found between patients and healthy donors. Naive and central memory subsets were obtained from all 30 or so donors, but regulatory and stem cell-like memory subsets were isolated from only 8 patients and roughly eight healthy donors. In the study, TCRB repertoires of sorted circulating CD4+ T cell subsets from recently diagnosed type 1 diabetes patients were compared with those of matched healthy donors. A total of around 110,000,000 sorted cells were examined across all samples, and RNA yield correlated strongly with the number of cells per subset.

From each donor, a single peripheral blood sample of around 120 mL on average was drawn into heparinised tubes. A BD FACSAria II was used to sort naive, central memory, regulatory and stem cell-like memory CD4+ T cells with a panel that included CD45RO, CCR7, CD25, CD127, CD95 and CD27. All sorted populations exceeded 95% purity. PBMCs were isolated right away by Lymphoprep density gradient centrifugation and were stained directly, without culture. So that batch effects would be minimized, each experiment stained and sorted samples in pairs, pairing one healthy donor with one patient. General study outcomes and caveats: Shorter templates might be favored by PCR, yet because patient and control samples were amplified and corrected together, any such skew would affect both groups equally. At VDJ recombination sites, type 1 diabetes patients had fewer insertions and more deleted nucleotides, which implies abnormalities in thymic rearrangement. Because cDNA rather than genomic DNA was sequenced, highly expressing activated cells could have been over-represented, although no difference in activation and CD3 levels was found between groups. Naive, central memory and regulatory TCRB repertoires appeared to be more similar among patients than among healthy donors. Type 1 diabetes patients showed a moderate but significant shortening of TCRB CDR3 length in all four CD4+ subsets. HLA sub-analyses involved small numbers of individuals, so any influence of HLA type on TCRB rearrangement remained unresolved.

According to the germline V gene, CDR1 reads SGHTA and CDR2 reads FQGNSA. Its CDR3 holds 11 amino acids, cysteine through phenylalanine. CDR3 DNA is the only sequence kept; it has 33 bases, read in frame from the first base. The trim is 5 bases for V and 7 bases for J, with a gap of 8 bases between the germline ends. The entire isolated RNA was reverse transcribed using the High Capacity cDNA Reverse Transcription Kit, and thus expressed TCRB transcripts were sequenced. Deep immunoSEQ sequencing was performed on naive, central memory and regulatory T cell samples, with an average of roughly 3.6 million total reads per sample. Sorted cells were lysed in RLT buffer, and RNA was extracted using DNase-treated RNeasy Micro or Mini kits according to cell number. Each cell subset was processed separately to prevent cross-contamination, with patient and healthy donor samples processed together. Using the immunoSEQ multiplex PCR, TCRB sequences were amplified from cDNA into 87-bp fragments spanning the CDR3 region. Sequencing of the amplicons was performed on the Illumina HiSeq platform. The paper's processing steps were these. Synthetic template baselines were used to correct PCR bias computationally, reads within Hamming distance 2 were collapsed, and singletons that could not be merged were discarded. Reads were aligned to IMGT to assign V, D and J genes, CDR3 length, and insertions or deletions at six rearrangement sites. Within each subset, clonotype counts were normalized to sorted cell number, after which true diversity and Gini coefficients were computed with the tcR R package. The overlap coefficient, calculated on TCRB nucleotide sequences, was used to measure repertoire sharing. Out-of-frame TCRB sequences from naive cells were analyzed to stand in for the pre-selection repertoire. The immuneACCESS repertoire file appears here via TCRdb, limited to in-frame rearrangements. These files lack a portion of the clones; in checked studies, under half of the deficit traces to unresolved V genes, and the cause of the others is not known. D and trimming come from the DNA, and the V and J calls and clone size come from that table. The sample includes approximately 730,000 clones, with under 15% observed a single time. The leading ten clones occupy about 0.02% of the sample.

The receptor comes from a man aged 18 to 30 with type 1 diabetes. Material: naive CD4+ T cells from blood. The meaning of the sample's cell subset or site label: true naive CD4+ T cells. Recombination linked TRBV7-2 to TRBJ1-1; the D gene cannot be named for sure. The nucleotide sequence reads TGTGCCAGCAGCCCGATGAATGAAGCTTTCTTT. This codes for CASSPMNEAFF.